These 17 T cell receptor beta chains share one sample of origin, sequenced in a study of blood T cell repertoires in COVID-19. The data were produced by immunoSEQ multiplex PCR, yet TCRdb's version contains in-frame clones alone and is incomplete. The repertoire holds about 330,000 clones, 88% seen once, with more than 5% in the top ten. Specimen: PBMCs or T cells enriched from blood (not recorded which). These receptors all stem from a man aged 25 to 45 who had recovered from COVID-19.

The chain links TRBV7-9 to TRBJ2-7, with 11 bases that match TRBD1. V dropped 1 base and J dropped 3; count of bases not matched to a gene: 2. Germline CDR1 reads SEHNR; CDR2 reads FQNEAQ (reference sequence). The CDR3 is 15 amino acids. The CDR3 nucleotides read TGTGCCAGCAGCTTAGTGGGACAGGGGGGCTACGAGCAGTACTTC. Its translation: CASSLVGQGGYEQYF.

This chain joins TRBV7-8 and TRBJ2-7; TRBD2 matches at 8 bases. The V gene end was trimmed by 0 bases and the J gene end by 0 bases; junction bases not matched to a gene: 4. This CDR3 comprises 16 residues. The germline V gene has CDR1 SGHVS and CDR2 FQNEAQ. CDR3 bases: TGTGCCAGCAGCTTAGCGGAGACTAGCGACTCCTACGAGCAGTACTTC. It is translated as CASSLAETSDSYEQYF. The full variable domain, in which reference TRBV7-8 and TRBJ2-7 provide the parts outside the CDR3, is GAGVSQSPRYKVAKRGQDVALRCDPISGHVSLFWYQQALGQGPEFLTYFQNEAQLDKSGLPSDRFFAERPEGSVSTLKIQRTQQEDSAVYLCASSLAETSDSYEQYFGPGTRLTVT.

CDR3 sequence: CASSLRAGGVSGNTIYF. CDR3 DNA sequence: TGTGCCAGCAGCTTAAGGGCCGGAGGGGTCTCTGGAAACACCATATATTTT. The chain links TRBV11-2 to TRBJ1-3; possibly TRBD1 for D (5 bases). V lost 2 bases to trimming and J lost 0 bases, with 14 bases between them. This CDR3 region has 17 residues. Germline values: CDR1 SGHAT, CDR2 FQNNGV.

This CDR3 is CASSVVAIDTSSYNEQFF. Written as DNA, the CDR3 is TGTGCCAGCAGTGTTGTCGCGATAGACACGTCCTCCTACAATGAGCAGTTCTTC. V and J are TRBV2 and TRBJ2-1; D is ambiguous. The length of the CDR3 is 18 residues. Deletions cut 4 bases from V and 0 bases from J, with 19 bases between. Per germline, CDR1 SNHLY and CDR2 FYNNEI.

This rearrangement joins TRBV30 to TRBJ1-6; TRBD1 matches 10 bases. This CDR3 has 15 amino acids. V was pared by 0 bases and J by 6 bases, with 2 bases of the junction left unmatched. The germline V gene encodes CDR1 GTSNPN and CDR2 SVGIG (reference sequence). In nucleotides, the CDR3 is TGTGCCTGGAGTGTCCGGACAGGGGGTAATTCACCCCTCCACTTT. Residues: CAWSVRTGGNSPLHF.

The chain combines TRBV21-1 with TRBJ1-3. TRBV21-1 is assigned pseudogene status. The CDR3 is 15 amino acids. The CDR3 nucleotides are TGTGCCAGCAGCAAACTTGAGGTCTCTGGAAACACCATATATTTT. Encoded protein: CASSKLEVSGNTIYF.

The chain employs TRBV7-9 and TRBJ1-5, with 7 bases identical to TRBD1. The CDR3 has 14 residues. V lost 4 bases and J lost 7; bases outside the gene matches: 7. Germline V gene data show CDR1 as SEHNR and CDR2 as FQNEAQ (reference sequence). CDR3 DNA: TGTGCCAGCAGCTCTACAGGGGCGGGACAGCCCCAGCATTTT. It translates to CASSSTGAGQPQHF.

CDR3 in amino acids: CASSMASQGRKETQYF. The CDR3 DNA sequence: TGCGCCAGCAGCATGGCGTCACAGGGGCGAAAAGAGACCCAGTACTTC. This chain uses TRBV5-1 with TRBJ2-5; 7 bases match TRBD1. Germline CDR1 and CDR2: SGHRS and YFSETQ. There are 16 residues in the CDR3. V gave up 4 bases and J gave up 3 bases; unmatched junction bases: 12.

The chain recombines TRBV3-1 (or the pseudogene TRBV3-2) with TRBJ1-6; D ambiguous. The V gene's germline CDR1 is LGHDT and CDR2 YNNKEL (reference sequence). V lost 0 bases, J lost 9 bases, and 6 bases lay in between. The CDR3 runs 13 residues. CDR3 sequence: CASSQDLGSPLHF. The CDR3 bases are TGTGCCAGCAGCCAAGATCTAGGTTCACCCCTCCACTTT.

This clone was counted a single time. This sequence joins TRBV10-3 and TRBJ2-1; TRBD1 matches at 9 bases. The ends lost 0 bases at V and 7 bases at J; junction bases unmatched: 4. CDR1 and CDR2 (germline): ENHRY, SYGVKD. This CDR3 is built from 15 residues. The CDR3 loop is CAISESDRGHNEQFF. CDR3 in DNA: TGTGCCATCAGTGAGTCGGACAGGGGTCATAATGAGCAGTTCTTC.

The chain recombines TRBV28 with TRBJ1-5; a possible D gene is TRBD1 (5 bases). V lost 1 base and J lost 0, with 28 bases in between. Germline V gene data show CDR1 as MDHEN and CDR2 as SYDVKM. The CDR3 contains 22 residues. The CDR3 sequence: CASSLYHLTGSGGRHSNQPQHF. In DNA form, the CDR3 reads TGTGCCAGCAGTTTATATCATCTGACTGGCAGCGGGGGGAGACATAGCAATCAGCCCCAGCATTTT.

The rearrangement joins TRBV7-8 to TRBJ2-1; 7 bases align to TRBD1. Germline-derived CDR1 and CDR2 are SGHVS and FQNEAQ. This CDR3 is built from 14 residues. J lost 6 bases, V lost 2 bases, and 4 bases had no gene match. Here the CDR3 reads CASSLRGTANEQFF. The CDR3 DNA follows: TGTGCCAGCAGCTTAAGGGGGACAGCCAATGAGCAGTTCTTC.

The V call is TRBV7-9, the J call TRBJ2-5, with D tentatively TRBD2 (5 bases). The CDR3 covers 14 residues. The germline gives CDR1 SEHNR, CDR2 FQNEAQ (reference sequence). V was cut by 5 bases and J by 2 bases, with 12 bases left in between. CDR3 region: CASSNTRGQETQYF. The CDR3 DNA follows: TGTGCCAGCAGCAACACTAGAGGTCAAGAGACCCAGTACTTC.

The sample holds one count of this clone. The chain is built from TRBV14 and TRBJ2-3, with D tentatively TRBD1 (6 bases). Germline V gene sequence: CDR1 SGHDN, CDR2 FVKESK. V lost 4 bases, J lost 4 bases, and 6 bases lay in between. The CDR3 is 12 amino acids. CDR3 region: CASSPGADTQYF. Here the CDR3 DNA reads TGTGCCAGCAGCCCAGGGGCAGATACGCAGTATTTT.

CDR3 sequence: CATSETDRGETQYF. The CDR3 DNA reads TGTGCCACCAGTGAGACGGACAGGGGGGAGACCCAGTACTTC. The chain is built from TRBV24-1 and TRBJ2-5; 10 bases line up with TRBD1. The CDR3 totals 14 residues. CDR1 and CDR2 (germline): KGHDR, SFDVKD. Trimming cost V 4 bases and J 5 bases; bases outside gene matches: 3.

As DNA, the CDR3 is TGCAGTGCTAGTAAACAGGGGGAGACCCAGTACTTC. Translated: CSASKQGETQYF. The chain couples TRBV20-1 to TRBJ2-5, with 7 bases fitting TRBD1. Germline V gene lookup returns CDR1 DFQATT and CDR2 SNEGSKA (reference sequence). The CDR3 contains 12 residues. With V trimmed by 3 bases and J by 5 bases, 3 bases remained unmatched.

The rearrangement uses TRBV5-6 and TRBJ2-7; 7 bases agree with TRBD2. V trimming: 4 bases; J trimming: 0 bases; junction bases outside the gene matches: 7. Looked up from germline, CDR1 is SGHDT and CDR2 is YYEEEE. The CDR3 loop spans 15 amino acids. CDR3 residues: CASSRVGGSSYEQYF. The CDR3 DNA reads TGTGCCAGCAGCCGGGTCGGGGGGAGCTCCTACGAGCAGTACTTC.